The 32 T cell receptor beta chains presented below share a single source sample, sequenced in a study of cytotoxic CD8 clonotypes in ibrutinib-treated CLL. Libraries were prepared by immunoSEQ multiplex PCR; TCRdb keeps only in-frame clonotypes and omits some of them. The table has hundreds of thousands of clones, around three quarters seen once. This specimen was PBMCs, taken after 24 months of ibrutinib treatment. These receptors were obtained from a human donor with chronic lymphocytic leukemia.

This clone appeared once. The chain uses TRBV29-1 and TRBJ2-5; TRBD1 aligns across 7 bases. The junction had 6 bases not matched to a gene; V was cut back by 0 bases and J by 5 bases. Germline V gene sequence: CDR1 SQVTM, CDR2 ANQGSEA. The CDR3 is made up of 14 amino acids. The CDR3 coding sequence is TGCAGCGTTGAAGAAACAGGGGTGTGGGAGACCCAGTACTTC. Amino acid sequence: CSVEETGVWETQYF.

This clone came up a few times. The chain joins TRBV7-9 to TRBJ2-7; 8 bases are shared with TRBD2. The length of the CDR3 is 15 residues. With 3 bases clipped from V and 6 bases from J, the junction kept 10 bases outside the gene matches. Germline V CDR1 and CDR2: SEHNR, FQNEAQ (reference sequence). CDR3 amino acids: CASSLVSGIPGEQYF. CDR3 bases: TGTGCCAGCAGCTTGGTTAGCGGGATTCCAGGCGAGCAGTACTTC.

The V call is TRBV11-3, the J call TRBJ2-6; TRBD1 matches 7 bases. J was trimmed by 0 bases and V by 1 base; bases with no gene match: 0. CDR1 and CDR2 (germline): SGHNT, YENEEA. The CDR3 totals 16 residues. CDR3 loop: CASSLGDSSGANVLTF. CDR3 nucleotides: TGTGCCAGCAGCTTAGGGGACAGCTCTGGGGCCAACGTCCTGACTTTC.

The rearrangement links TRBV7-9 to TRBJ2-1; D ambiguous. Germline CDR1 SEHNR, CDR2 FQNEAQ (reference sequence). The ends were cut back, 0 bases at V and 9 bases at J, with 9 bases in the middle. CDR3 length: 13 residues. The CDR3 DNA reads as TGTGCCAGCAGCTTAGCACAGAGTTTTGAGCAGTTCTTC. Protein: CASSLAQSFEQFF. Complete variable domain (other parts from reference TRBV7-9 and TRBJ2-1): DTGVSQNPRHKITKRGQNVTFRCDPISEHNRLYWYRQTLGQGPEFLTYFQNEAQLEKSRLLSDRFSAERPKGSFSTLEIQRTEQGDSAMYLCASSLAQSFEQFFGPGTRLTVL.

The rearrangement uses TRBV11-2 and TRBJ2-7, with 9 bases aligning to TRBD2. The CDR3 consists of 16 residues. Losses at the gene ends were 5 bases for V and 4 bases for J; bases not matched to a gene: 12. CDR1 and CDR2 (germline): SGHAT, FQNNGV. The CDR3 DNA reads as TGTGCCAGCAGCGCGCAAGACGGAGCGGGAGGTTACGAGCAGTACTTC. Protein: CASSAQDGAGGYEQYF.

The chain uses TRBV27 and TRBJ1-1; TRBD1 is a possible D gene (5 bases). Trimming pared 6 bases from V and 5 bases from J, leaving 16 bases between. This CDR3 contains 14 residues. CDR1 MNHEY and CDR2 SMNVEV come from the germline V gene (reference sequence). In DNA, the CDR3 is TGTGCCAGCAGCCAACAGGACCTGGGTACTGAAGCTTTCTTT. This translates into CASSQQDLGTEAFF.

The rearrangement links TRBV15 to TRBJ2-1; no reliable D call. Between the trimmed V and J ends, which lost 0 bases and 11 bases, there was a span of 5 bases. Germline CDR1 reads LNHNV; CDR2 reads YYDKDF (reference sequence). This CDR3 spans 11 amino acids. The CDR3 nucleotides read TGTGCCACCAGCAGAGAGGCTAAGCAGTTCTTC. Protein product: CATSREAKQFF.

This clone was picked up a small number of times. This rearrangement joins TRBV9 to TRBJ2-7; D possibly corresponds to TRBD2 (6 bases). Trimming took off 3 bases at V and 5 bases at J, with 12 bases between the two ends. This CDR3 spans 13 amino acids. Looked up from germline, CDR1 is SGDLS and CDR2 is YYNGEE. This CDR3 is CASSGGGYNEQYF. CDR3 DNA sequence: TGTGCCAGCAGCGGGGGAGGCTACAACGAGCAGTACTTC. Full variable domain (rest looked up from reference TRBV9 and TRBJ2-7): DSGVTQTPKHLITATGQRVTLRCSPRSGDLSVYWYQQSLDQGLQFLIQYYNGEERAKGNILERFSAQQFPDLHSELNLSSLELGDSALYFCASSGGGYNEQYFGPGTRLTVT.

The CDR3 DNA reads TGTGCCAGCAGTTACGGAGAGGGAGAGCAGTACTTC. It specifies CASSYGEGEQYF. The V and J genes are TRBV6-5 and TRBJ2-7; a possible D gene is TRBD2 (5 bases). The germline CDR1 and CDR2 sequences are MNHEY and SVGAGI. Trimming cost V 2 bases and J 7 bases, with 9 bases left between them. The CDR3 extends over 12 amino acids.

The V and J genes are TRBV10-3 and TRBJ2-5, with D possibly being TRBD1 (5 bases). CDR1 is ENHRY, CDR2 SYGVKD, per germline. The CDR3 contains 13 residues. V gave up 3 bases and J gave up 4 bases, with 9 bases separating them. Here the CDR3 DNA reads TGTGCCATCAGTGACAGGGTTGGAGAGACCCAGTACTTC. It translates to CAISDRVGETQYF.

This rearrangement joins TRBV28 to TRBJ1-1; no definite D call. Germline V lookup: CDR1 MDHEN, CDR2 SYDVKM. Deletions cut 0 bases from V and 2 bases from J, with 10 bases between. The CDR3 covers 15 residues. DNA for the CDR3: TGTGCCAGCAGTTTATGGCCCCAGGTTAACACTGAAGCTTTCTTT. It yields the protein CASSLWPQVNTEAFF.

This chain uses TRBV28 with TRBJ2-2; D may be TRBD1 or TRBD2 (5 bases each). V lost 6 bases and J lost 8, with 28 bases in between. Germline CDR1 and CDR2: MDHEN and SYDVKM. The CDR3 is 18 residues long. Here the CDR3 reads CASSSGWPGTDKFGELFF. For the CDR3, the DNA is TGTGCCAGCAGCTCCGGATGGCCCGGGACCGATAAATTTGGGGAGCTGTTTTTT.

Only one count was recorded for this clone. The rearrangement joins TRBV11-3 to TRBJ2-7; 9 bases fit TRBD1. CDR3 size: 14 residues. J lost 6 bases, V lost 2 bases, and 5 bases had no gene match. Germline CDR1 reads SGHNT; CDR2 reads YENEEA. CDR3 DNA: TGTGCCAGCAGCTTACGGACAGGGGCGGTCGAGCAGTACTTC. Translation: CASSLRTGAVEQYF. Supplemented by reference TRBV11-3 and TRBJ2-7, the full variable domain reads EAGVVQSPRYKIIEKKQPVAFWCNPISGHNTLYWYLQNLGQGPELLIRYENEEAVDDSQLPKDRFSAERLKGVDSTLKIQPAELGDSAVYLCASSLRTGAVEQYFGPGTRLTVT.

This chain joins TRBV10-3 and TRBJ2-1; 11 nucleotides line up with TRBD2. J lost 0 bases, V lost 9 bases, and 4 bases had no gene match. The germline V gene encodes CDR1 ENHRY and CDR2 SYGVKD. The CDR3 sequence is 15 residues long. The DNA for the CDR3 is TGTGCCATTTCGACTAGCGGGAACTCCTACAATGAGCAGTTCTTC. Its translation: CAISTSGNSYNEQFF.

V usage is TRBV11-2 and J usage is TRBJ2-7; TRBD1 is a possible D gene (5 bases). Germline V lookup: CDR1 SGHAT, CDR2 FQNNGV. The CDR3 covers 14 residues. V lost 3 bases and J lost 2, with 11 bases in between. In nucleotides, the CDR3 is TGTGCCAGCAGCTTCAGGGTTACCCCCTACGAGCAGTACTTC. Amino acids: CASSFRVTPYEQYF.

This chain connects TRBV9 to TRBJ2-7; 7 nucleotides align to TRBD1. The CDR3 has 15 amino acids. After removal of 4 bases from V and 1 base from J, the junction contained 8 bases not matched to a gene. Per germline, CDR1 SGDLS and CDR2 YYNGEE. For the CDR3, the DNA is TGTGCCAGCAGCCCGACCGGGACAGTTTCCTACGAGCAGTACTTC. Protein: CASSPTGTVSYEQYF.

This rearrangement joins TRBV6-5 to TRBJ2-1, with a tentative D call TRBD1 (8 bases). The V gene's germline CDR1 is MNHEY and CDR2 SVGAGI. CDR3 size: 15 residues. With 6 bases removed from V and 5 bases from J, the gap between germline ends came to 17 bases. The CDR3: CASRAGQGGNNEQFF. As DNA, the CDR3 is TGTGCCAGCAGGGCCGGACAGGGAGGGAACAATGAGCAGTTCTTC.

J is TRBJ1-1 and V is TRBV9; no clear D gene. This CDR3 has 15 amino acids. CDR1 and CDR2 (germline): SGDLS, YYNGEE. V lost 4 bases to trimming and J lost 0 bases, with 13 bases between them. The CDR3 sequence is CASSPWRDLNTEAFF. The CDR3 DNA reads TGTGCCAGCAGCCCCTGGAGAGACCTGAACACTGAAGCTTTCTTT.

This clone was counted between two and nine times. The V gene is TRBV7-9, the J gene TRBJ2-7, with D perhaps TRBD1 or TRBD2 (5 bases each). The CDR3 has 15 residues. Germline lookup yields CDR1 SEHNR and CDR2 FQNEAQ (reference sequence). The V and J ends lost 3 bases and 0 bases respectively, with 12 bases between them. The CDR3 loop is CASSFGPGPSYEQYF. The CDR3 coding sequence is TGTGCCAGCAGCTTTGGGCCGGGACCCTCCTACGAGCAGTACTTC.

The chain combines TRBV9 with TRBJ2-1; 8 positions agree with TRBD2. The germline CDR1 and CDR2 sequences are SGDLS and YYNGEE. CDR3 length: 13 residues. Trimming removed 6 bases from V and 6 bases from J; junction bases left unmatched: 5. The CDR3 is CASNAGGGNEQFF. DNA for the CDR3: TGTGCCAGCAACGCGGGAGGAGGCAATGAGCAGTTCTTC. The variable domain in full, with the rest retrieved from reference TRBV9 and TRBJ2-1, is DSGVTQTPKHLITATGQRVTLRCSPRSGDLSVYWYQQSLDQGLQFLIQYYNGEERAKGNILERFSAQQFPDLHSELNLSSLELGDSALYFCASNAGGGNEQFFGPGTRLTVL.

J is TRBJ2-4 and V is TRBV11-3; D tentatively fits TRBD1 or TRBD2 (5 bases each). Looked up from germline, CDR1 is SGHNT and CDR2 is YENEEA. The CDR3 runs 16 residues. V was pared by 1 base and J by 1 base, with 11 bases between. The CDR3 spells CASSLGGGLAKNIQYF. The CDR3, as DNA: TGTGCCAGCAGCTTAGGTGGGGGTCTGGCCAAAAACATTCAGTACTTC.

The rearrangement links TRBV2 to TRBJ2-1; 9 positions agree with TRBD2. The CDR3 runs to 14 residues. Germline V CDR1 and CDR2: SNHLY, FYNNEI. V shed 9 bases, J shed 0 bases, and the junction held 3 bases outside the gene matches. DNA of the CDR3: TGTGCCAGTTATAGCGGGAGCTCCTACAATGAGCAGTTCTTC. Its protein is CASYSGSSYNEQFF. The full variable domain, with the rest looked up from reference TRBV2 and TRBJ2-1, is EPEVTQTPSHQVTQMGQEVILRCVPISNHLYFYWYRQILGQKVEFLVSFYNNEISEKSEIFDDQFSVERPDGSNFTLKIRSTKLEDSAMYFCASYSGSSYNEQFFGPGTRLTVL.

The rearrangement joins TRBV5-5 to TRBJ2-3; 8 bases align to TRBD2. V was clipped by 3 bases and J by 4 bases; unmatched bases: 7. Germline lookup yields CDR1 SGHKS and CDR2 YYEKEE (reference sequence). CDR3 length equals 15 residues. CDR3 residues: CASSSTGRAADTQYF. Here the CDR3 DNA reads TGTGCCAGCAGCTCCACCGGGAGGGCCGCAGATACGCAGTATTTT.

This chain uses TRBV9 with TRBJ2-4; 10 bases align to TRBD2. V was clipped by 4 bases and J by 8 bases; unmatched bases: 12. CDR1 and CDR2 from the germline V gene are SGDLS and YYNGEE. The CDR3 extends over 16 amino acids. DNA for the CDR3: TGTGCCAGCAGCCCCGGACTAGCGGAGGAAATAGACATTCAGTACTTC. This gives the protein CASSPGLAEEIDIQYF.

The rearrangement links TRBV5-4 to TRBJ1-1; unclear D gene. V was trimmed by 2 bases and J by 4 bases, leaving 6 bases between them. There are 12 residues in the CDR3. CDR1 is SGHNT and CDR2 is YYREEE in the germline V gene (reference sequence). The chain's CDR3 is CASSFAGTEAFF. Written as DNA, the CDR3 is TGTGCCAGCAGCTTTGCAGGCACTGAAGCTTTCTTT. Full variable domain (remainder filled in from reference TRBV5-4 and TRBJ1-1): ETGVTQSPTHLIKTRGQQVTLRCSSQSGHNTVSWYQQALGQGPQFIFQYYREEENGRGNFPPRFSGLQFPNYSSELNVNALELDDSALYLCASSFAGTEAFFGQGTRLTVV.

This clone was counted between two and nine times. V is TRBV19 and J is TRBJ2-6; D unresolved. Trimming stripped 10 bases from V and 2 bases from J, with 15 bases between. The germline V gene encodes CDR1 LNHDA and CDR2 SQIVND (reference sequence). This CDR3 is 15 amino acids long. In DNA, the CDR3 is TGTGCCACCGTTGGGTCGGCAGCTGGGGCCAACGTCCTGACTTTC. It codes for CATVGSAAGANVLTF.

A single count supports this clone. The chain recombines TRBV4-2 with TRBJ2-5; D is ambiguous. CDR1 is LGHNA, CDR2 YNFKEQ, per germline. CDR3 length: 14 residues. Trimming stripped 0 bases from V and 5 bases from J, with 10 bases between. CDR3 bases: TGTGCCAGCAGCCAAGACCCTGGAGAGGAGACCCAGTACTTC. Its protein product is CASSQDPGEETQYF.

This clone turned up a few times. The CDR3 here is CASSSTLGQAYEQYF. The DNA for the CDR3 is TGCGCCAGCAGCTCCACGCTGGGACAGGCCTACGAGCAGTACTTC. The chain couples TRBV5-1 to TRBJ2-7, with TRBD1 matching over 8 bases. CDR1 and CDR2 (germline): SGHRS, YFSETQ. With 3 bases clipped from V and 2 bases from J, the junction kept 7 bases outside the gene matches. The CDR3 covers 15 residues.

This clone came up a few times. The rearrangement links TRBV2 to TRBJ1-1; D remains ambiguous. CDR3 length: 12 amino acids. The germline gives CDR1 SNHLY, CDR2 FYNNEI. With 3 bases removed from V and 1 base from J, the gap between germline ends came to 3 bases. The CDR3 spells CASSDPNTEAFF. CDR3 coding DNA: TGTGCCAGCAGTGATCCGAACACTGAAGCTTTCTTT.

The CDR3 spells CAISGDRVRGEQYF. CDR3 sequence (DNA): TGTGCCATCAGTGGGGACAGGGTTCGGGGAGAGCAGTACTTC. The rearrangement links TRBV10-3 to TRBJ2-7; 9 bases align to TRBD1. After removal of 4 bases from V and 7 bases from J, the junction contained 8 bases not matched to a gene. The germline gives CDR1 ENHRY, CDR2 SYGVKD. The CDR3 extends over 14 amino acids.

The chain's CDR3 is CASSPSSGPHEQYF. In nucleotides, the CDR3 is TGTGCCAGTAGCCCTTCTAGCGGGCCGCACGAGCAGTACTTC. The V call is TRBV19, the J call TRBJ2-7; 8 nucleotides agree with TRBD2. The CDR3 contains 14 residues. From germline, CDR1 is LNHDA and CDR2 SQIVND (reference sequence). With V trimmed by 6 bases and J by 5 bases, 9 bases remained unmatched.

This chain connects TRBV7-2 to TRBJ1-1, with 7 nucleotides matching TRBD1. In germline, CDR1 is SGHTA, CDR2 FQGNSA. J was trimmed by 0 bases and V by 3 bases; bases with no gene match: 1. The CDR3 has 14 residues. CDR3 sequence reads: CASSLTGLNTEAFF. CDR3 bases: TGTGCCAGCAGCTTGACAGGGCTGAACACTGAAGCTTTCTTT.